This T cell receptor (beta chain) was sequenced in a study of CD8+ T cells in alopecia areata. Study as a whole: Severity among treated patients was scored by the percentage of scalp area affected. The study's findings and limits: Scalp clonality, along with expanded CD8+ clones among the top 100, was significantly decreased by tofacitinib.

As regards this clone: As yet, its antigen is unknown.

After isolation, RNA underwent reverse transcription to generate cDNA as the sequencing template. Assay: immunoSEQ multiplex PCR; the TCRdb copy retains only in-frame clones and omits some. The repertoire holds 150,000 to 200,000 clones, with about three fifths as singletons. The CDR3 runs 12 residues. V lost 3 bases to trimming and J lost 8 bases, with 9 bases between them. In germline, CDR1 is SGHDT, CDR2 YYEEEE. Stated treatment: oral pan-JAK inhibitor, 5-10 mg twice daily. PBMCs yielded sorted CD4+ and CD8+ T cells. The source material was CD4+ T cells sorted from blood, sampled at week 24, from a patient treated with tofacitinib. The sequence was obtained from a human donor with alopecia areata. The rearrangement joins TRBV5-6 to TRBJ2-1, with unresolved D. The CDR3 spells CASSWTTDEQFF. The DNA of the CDR3 is TGTGCCAGCAGCTGGACCACAGATGAGCAGTTCTTC.